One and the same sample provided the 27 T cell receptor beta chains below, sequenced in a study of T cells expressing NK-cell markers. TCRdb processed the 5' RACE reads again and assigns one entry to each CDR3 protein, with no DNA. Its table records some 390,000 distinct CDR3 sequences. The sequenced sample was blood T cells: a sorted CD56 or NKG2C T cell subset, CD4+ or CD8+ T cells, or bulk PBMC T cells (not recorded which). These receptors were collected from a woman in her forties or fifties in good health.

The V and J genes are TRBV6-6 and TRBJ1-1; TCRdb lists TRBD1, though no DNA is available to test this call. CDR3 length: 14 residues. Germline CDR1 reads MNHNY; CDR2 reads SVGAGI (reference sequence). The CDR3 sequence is CASSNPGQAAEAFF.

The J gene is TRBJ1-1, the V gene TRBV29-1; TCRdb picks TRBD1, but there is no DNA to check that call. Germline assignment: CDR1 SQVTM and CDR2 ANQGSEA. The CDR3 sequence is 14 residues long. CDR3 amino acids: CSVDRQGAGTEAFF. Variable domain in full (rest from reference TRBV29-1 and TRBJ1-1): SAVISQKPSRDICQRGTSLTIQCQVDSQVTMMFWYRQQPGQSLTLIATANQGSEATYESGFVIDKFPISRPNLTFSTLTVSNMSPEDSSIYLCSVDRQGAGTEAFFGQGTRLTVV.

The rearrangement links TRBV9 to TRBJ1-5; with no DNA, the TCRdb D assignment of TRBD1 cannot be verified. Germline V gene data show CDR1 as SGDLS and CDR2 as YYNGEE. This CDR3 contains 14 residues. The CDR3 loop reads CASSVGTDGQPQHF.

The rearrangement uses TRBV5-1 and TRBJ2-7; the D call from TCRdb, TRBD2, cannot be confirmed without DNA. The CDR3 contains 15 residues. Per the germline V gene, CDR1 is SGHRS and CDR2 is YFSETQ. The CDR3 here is CASRPLAGGTYEQYF.

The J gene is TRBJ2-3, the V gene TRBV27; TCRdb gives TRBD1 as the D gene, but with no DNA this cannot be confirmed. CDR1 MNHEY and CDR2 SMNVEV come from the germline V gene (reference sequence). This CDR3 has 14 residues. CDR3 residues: CASRMGRGSDTQYF.

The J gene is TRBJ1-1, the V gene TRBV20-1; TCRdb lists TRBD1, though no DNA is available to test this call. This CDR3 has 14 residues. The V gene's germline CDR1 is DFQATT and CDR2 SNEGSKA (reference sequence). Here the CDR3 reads CSAYFRGRLTEAFF.

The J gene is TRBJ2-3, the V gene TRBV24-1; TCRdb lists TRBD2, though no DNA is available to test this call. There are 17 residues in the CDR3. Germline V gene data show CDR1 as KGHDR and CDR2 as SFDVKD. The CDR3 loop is CATSDVTSGSMIDTQYF.

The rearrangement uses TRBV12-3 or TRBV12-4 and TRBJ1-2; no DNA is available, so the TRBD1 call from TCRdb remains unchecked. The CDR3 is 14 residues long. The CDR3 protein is CASRPGKSGYGYTF.

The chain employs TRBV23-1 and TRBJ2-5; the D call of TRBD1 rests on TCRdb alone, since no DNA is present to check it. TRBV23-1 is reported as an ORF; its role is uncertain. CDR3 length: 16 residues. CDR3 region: CASSQSPGQAGETQYF.

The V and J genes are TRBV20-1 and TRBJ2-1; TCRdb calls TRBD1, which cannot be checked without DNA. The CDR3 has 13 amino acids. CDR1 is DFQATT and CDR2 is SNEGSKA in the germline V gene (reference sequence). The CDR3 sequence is CSARDPLGAAQFF.

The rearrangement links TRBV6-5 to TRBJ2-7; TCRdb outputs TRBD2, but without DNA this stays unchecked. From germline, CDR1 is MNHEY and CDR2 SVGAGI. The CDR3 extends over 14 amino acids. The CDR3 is CASKGSGRRYEQYF.

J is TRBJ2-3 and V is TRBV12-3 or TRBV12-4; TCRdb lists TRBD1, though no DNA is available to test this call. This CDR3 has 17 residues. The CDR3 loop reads CASSTALGQTFTDTQYF.

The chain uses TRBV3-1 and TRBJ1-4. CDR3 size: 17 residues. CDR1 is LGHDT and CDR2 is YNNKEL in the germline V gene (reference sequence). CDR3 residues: CASSHLTGGEADEKLFF.

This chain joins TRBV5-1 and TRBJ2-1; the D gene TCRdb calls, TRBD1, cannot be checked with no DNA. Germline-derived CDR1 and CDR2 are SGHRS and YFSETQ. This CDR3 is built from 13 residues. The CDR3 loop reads CASSLSPPGEQFF.

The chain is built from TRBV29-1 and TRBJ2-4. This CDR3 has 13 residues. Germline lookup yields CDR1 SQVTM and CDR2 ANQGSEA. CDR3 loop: CSVSTPIMNIQYF.

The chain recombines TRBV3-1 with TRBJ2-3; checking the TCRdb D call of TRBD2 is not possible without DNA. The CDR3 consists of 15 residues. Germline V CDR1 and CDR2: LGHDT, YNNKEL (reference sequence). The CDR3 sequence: CASSYGTSSTDTQYF.

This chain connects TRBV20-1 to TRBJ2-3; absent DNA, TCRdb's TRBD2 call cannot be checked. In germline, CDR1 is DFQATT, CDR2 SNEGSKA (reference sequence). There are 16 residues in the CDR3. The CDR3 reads CSARDEKRVGTDTQYF.

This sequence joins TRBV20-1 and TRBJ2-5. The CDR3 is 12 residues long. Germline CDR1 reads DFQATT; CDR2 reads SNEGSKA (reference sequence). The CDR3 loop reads CSARYMGETQYF.

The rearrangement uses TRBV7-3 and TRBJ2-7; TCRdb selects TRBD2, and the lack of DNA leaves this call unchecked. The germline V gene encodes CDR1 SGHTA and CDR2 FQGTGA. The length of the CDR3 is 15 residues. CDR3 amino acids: CASSLIGGIGVEQYF.

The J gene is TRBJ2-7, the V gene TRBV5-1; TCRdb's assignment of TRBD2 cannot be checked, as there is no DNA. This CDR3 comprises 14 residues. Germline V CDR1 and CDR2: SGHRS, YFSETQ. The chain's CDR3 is CASRTSGTFAEQYF.

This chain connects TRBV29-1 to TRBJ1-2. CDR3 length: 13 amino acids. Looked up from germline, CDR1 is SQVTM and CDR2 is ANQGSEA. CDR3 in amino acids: CSASWTAIYGYTF.

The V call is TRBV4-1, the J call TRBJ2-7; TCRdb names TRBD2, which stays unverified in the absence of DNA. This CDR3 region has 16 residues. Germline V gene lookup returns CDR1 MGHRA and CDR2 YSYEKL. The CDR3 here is CASSQGTRTGGYEQYF.

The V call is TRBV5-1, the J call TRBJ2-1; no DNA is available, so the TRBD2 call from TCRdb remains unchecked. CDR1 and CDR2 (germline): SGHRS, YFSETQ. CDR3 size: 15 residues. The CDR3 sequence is CASSPTSPRLNEQFF. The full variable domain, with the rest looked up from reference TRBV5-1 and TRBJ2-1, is KAGVTQTPRYLIKTRGQQVTLSCSPISGHRSVSWYQQTPGQGLQFLFEYFSETQRNKGNFPGRFSGRQFSNSRSEMNVSTLELGDSALYLCASSPTSPRLNEQFFGPGTRLTVL.

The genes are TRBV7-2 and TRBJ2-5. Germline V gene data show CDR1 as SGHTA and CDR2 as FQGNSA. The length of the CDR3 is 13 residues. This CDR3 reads CASSTYSQETQYF. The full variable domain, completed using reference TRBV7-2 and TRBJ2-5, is GAGVSQSPSNKVTEKGKDVELRCDPISGHTALYWYRQSLGQGLEFLIYFQGNSAPDKSGLPSDRFSAERTGGSVSTLTIQRTQQEDSAVYLCASSTYSQETQYFGPGTRLLVL.

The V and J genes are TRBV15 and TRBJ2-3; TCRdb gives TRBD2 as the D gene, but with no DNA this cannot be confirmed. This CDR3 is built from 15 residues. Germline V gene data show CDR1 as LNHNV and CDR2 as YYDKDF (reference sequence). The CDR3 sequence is CATSRDALTGDTQYF.

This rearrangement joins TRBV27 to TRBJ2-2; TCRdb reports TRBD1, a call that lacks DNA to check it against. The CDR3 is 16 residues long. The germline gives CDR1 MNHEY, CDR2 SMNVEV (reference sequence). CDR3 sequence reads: CASSLSGTVNTGELFF.

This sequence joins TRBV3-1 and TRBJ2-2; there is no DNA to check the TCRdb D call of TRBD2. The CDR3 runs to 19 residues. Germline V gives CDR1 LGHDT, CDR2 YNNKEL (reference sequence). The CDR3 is CASSQTFRIGLTNTGELFF.